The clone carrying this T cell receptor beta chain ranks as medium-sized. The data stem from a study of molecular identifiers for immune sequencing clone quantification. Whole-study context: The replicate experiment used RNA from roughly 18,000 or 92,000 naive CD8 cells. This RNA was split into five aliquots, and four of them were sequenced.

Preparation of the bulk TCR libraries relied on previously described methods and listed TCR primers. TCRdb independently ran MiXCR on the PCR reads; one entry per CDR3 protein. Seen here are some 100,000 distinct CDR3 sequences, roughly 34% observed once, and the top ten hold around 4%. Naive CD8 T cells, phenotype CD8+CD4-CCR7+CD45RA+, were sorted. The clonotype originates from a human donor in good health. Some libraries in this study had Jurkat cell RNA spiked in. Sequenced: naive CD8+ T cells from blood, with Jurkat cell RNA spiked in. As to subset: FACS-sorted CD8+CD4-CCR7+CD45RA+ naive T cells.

This CDR3 reads CASSRTSGNTGELFF. The CDR3 DNA sequence: TGTGCCAGCAGTAGGACTAGCGGGAACACCGGGGAGCTGTTTTTT. This chain joins TRBV2 and TRBJ2-2; 10 bases agree with TRBD2. CDR1 is SNHLY and CDR2 is FYNNEI in the germline V gene. V trimming: 5 bases; J trimming: 1 base; junction bases outside the gene matches: 1. This CDR3 spans 15 amino acids.